Shown below are 20 T cell receptor beta chains from a single sample sequenced in a study of blood T cell repertoires in COVID-19 (TCRdb year 2020). Libraries were made using the immunoSEQ multiplex PCR assay. The table comes from immuneACCESS by way of TCRdb, which keeps in-frame sequences with V and J called. Part of the clones is missing from these tables; in studies checked, under half for an unresolved V gene and the rest for unknown reasons. This sample has hundreds of thousands of clones in its table, and approximately 80% of those were observed once. Together, the top ten hold about 8.9% of the sample. The sample consisted of peripheral blood. The receptors come from an older man with acute or convalescent COVID-19.

The rearrangement links TRBV9 to TRBJ2-3, with TRBD2 matching 8 bases. Unmatched junction bases numbered 8, after V lost 4 bases and J lost 4 bases. Germline CDR1 reads SGDLS; CDR2 reads YYNGEE. CDR3 length: 15 amino acids. The CDR3, as DNA: TGTGCCAGCAGCTCACCGGGACTAGTCGCAGATACGCAGTATTTT. Protein: CASSSPGLVADTQYF.

The chain carries TRBV5-5 and TRBJ2-7, with D possibly matching TRBD1 (6 bases). CDR3 length: 17 amino acids. Germline V lookup: CDR1 SGHKS, CDR2 YYEKEE (reference sequence). V was trimmed by 4 bases and J by 3 bases, leaving 23 bases between them. The CDR3 reads CASSESGTTAPFYEQYF. In DNA, the CDR3 is TGTGCCAGCAGCGAGTCCGGGACAACAGCCCCCTTCTACGAGCAGTACTTC.

This clone was detected only once. This chain links TRBV7-3 with TRBJ2-1, with 12 bases aligning to TRBD1. V shed 5 bases and J 10 bases; nucleotides not matched to a gene: 9. Germline V gene lookup returns CDR1 SGHTA and CDR2 FQGTGA. CDR3 size: 15 residues. The CDR3 nucleotides read TGTGCCAGCAGCCCCCCCGGGACAGGGGGCAGGGAGCAGTTCTTC. Protein sequence: CASSPPGTGGREQFF.

The rearrangement uses TRBV21-1 and TRBJ2-2; the table's D gene call, TRBD2, was not cross checked with the DNA. TRBV21-1 is termed a pseudogene. CDR3 length: 18 residues. CDR3 DNA: TGTGCCAGCAGCAAAGTGAGCGGCTCCCTCTCGGGCACCGGGGAGCTGTTTTTT. Translating gives CASSKVSGSLSGTGELFF.

V is TRBV5-4 and J is TRBJ1-3, with TRBD1 as a possible D gene (5 bases). CDR3 length: 14 residues. Trimming took off 2 bases at V and 4 bases at J, with 10 bases between the two ends. Germline V CDR1 and CDR2: SGHNT, YYREEE (reference sequence). CDR3 in amino acids: CASSFGGKGNTIYF. For the CDR3, the DNA is TGTGCCAGCAGCTTCGGGGGGAAGGGAAACACCATATATTTT.

The chain employs TRBV18 and TRBJ2-4, with D possibly matching TRBD1 (6 bases). The V end lost 3 bases, the J end lost 1 base, and 13 bases lay between the germline ends. Looked up from germline, CDR1 is KGHSH and CDR2 is LQKENI. The CDR3 spans 16 residues. The CDR3 spells CASSPDRLGAKNIQYF. The DNA for the CDR3 is TGTGCCAGCTCACCCGACAGGCTGGGCGCCAAAAACATTCAGTACTTC.

The genes are TRBV29-1 and TRBJ1-1, with 9 bases lining up with TRBD1. The CDR3 consists of 12 residues. Trimming took 6 bases from V and 6 from J; bases not matched to a gene: 5. Germline V gene lookup returns CDR1 SQVTM and CDR2 ANQGSEA. The CDR3 bases are TGCAGCGTAGGGACAGGGTACCCTGAAGCTTTCTTT. Its translation: CSVGTGYPEAFF.

The J gene is TRBJ2-7, the V gene TRBV6-1; no clear D gene. Germline lookup yields CDR1 MNHNS and CDR2 SASEGT. V shed 2 bases and J shed 3 bases, with 5 bases lying between them. This CDR3 comprises 12 residues. The chain's CDR3 is CASSEYYYEQYF. The DNA for the CDR3 is TGTGCCAGCAGTGAATACTACTACGAGCAGTACTTC.

The chain uses TRBV6-6 and TRBJ1-3; 7 bases map to TRBD1. CDR1 and CDR2 from the germline V gene are MNHNY and SVGAGI (reference sequence). Trimming took 7 bases from V and 1 from J; bases not matched to a gene: 4. This CDR3 is built from 14 residues. This CDR3 reads CASIPTGSGNTIYF. CDR3 nucleotides: TGTGCCAGCATCCCGACAGGGTCTGGAAACACCATATATTTT.

V is TRBV5-1 and J is TRBJ2-1; a weak D match, TRBD2 (6 bases). V was clipped by 4 bases and J by 3 bases, with 20 bases between them. This CDR3 is 17 amino acids long. Germline-derived CDR1 and CDR2 are SGHRS and YFSETQ. CDR3 DNA: TGCGCCAGCAGCGGCCGGGACTCCCGTAGGGGCTACAATGAGCAGTTCTTC. Encoded protein: CASSGRDSRRGYNEQFF.

The CDR3 sequence is CASSQDFNQGQYF. The CDR3 coding sequence is TGCGCCAGCAGCCAAGATTTTAATCAGGGGCAGTACTTC. The chain joins TRBV4-1 to TRBJ2-7; perhaps TRBD1 as D (5 bases). The V gene's germline CDR1 is MGHRA and CDR2 YSYEKL. This CDR3 is 13 amino acids long. The V and J ends lost 0 bases and 9 bases respectively, with 12 bases between them.

V gene TRBV7-2 combines with J gene TRBJ1-2, with 7 bases identical to TRBD1. Per the germline V gene, CDR1 is SGHTA and CDR2 is FQGNSA. CDR3 length: 13 residues. V was clipped by 3 bases and J by 7 bases; unmatched bases: 5. In nucleotides, the CDR3 is TGTGCCAGCAGCTTTCACAGGGGACCTGGCTACACCTTC. This codes for CASSFHRGPGYTF.

The chain couples TRBV19 to TRBJ1-5, with D unresolved. CDR3 length: 13 amino acids. Trimming pared 6 bases from V and 2 bases from J, leaving 8 bases between. Germline V gene data show CDR1 as LNHDA and CDR2 as SQIVND (reference sequence). The CDR3 DNA sequence: TGTGCCAGTAGCCAACAGCGCAATCAGCCCCAGCATTTT. Translation: CASSQQRNQPQHF.

The genes are TRBV5-1 and TRBJ1-3, with D maybe TRBD1 (6 bases). Trimming pared 4 bases from V and 0 bases from J, leaving 14 bases between. The germline V gene encodes CDR1 SGHRS and CDR2 YFSETQ. This CDR3 region has 16 residues. The CDR3 DNA sequence: TGCGCCAGCAGCCTTTTACAGGGCAGCTCTGGAAACACCATATATTTT. It encodes CASSLLQGSSGNTIYF.

The CDR3 DNA reads TGTGCCAGCAGCCTGGACAGGGTCCGTAACGGCGGCTACACCTTC. Its protein product is CASSLDRVRNGGYTF. The chain employs TRBV5-4 and TRBJ1-2, with 8 positions matching TRBD1. Germline-derived CDR1 and CDR2 are SGHNT and YYREEE (reference sequence). The CDR3 is made up of 15 amino acids. J gave up 8 bases and V 4 bases, and 13 bases lay outside the gene matches.

This chain joins TRBV3-1 (or the pseudogene TRBV3-2) and TRBJ1-3; 8 bases align to TRBD1. This CDR3 region has 14 residues. V was pared by 4 bases and J by 4 bases, with 3 bases of the junction left unmatched. Per germline, CDR1 LGHDT and CDR2 YNNKEL (reference sequence). CDR3 sequence (DNA): TGTGCCAGCAGCCGGACAGGGATAGGAAACACCATATATTTT. Its translation: CASSRTGIGNTIYF.

This clone appeared many times. CDR3 DNA sequence: TGTGCCAGCAGCAAAACCCCCATCCTTTGGGACAGGGGGCCCTACGAGCAGTACTTC. Protein: CASSKTPILWDRGPYEQYF. The genes are TRBV21-1 and TRBJ2-7; the listed D gene, TRBD1, was not tested against the DNA. TRBV21-1 is shown as a pseudogene. The CDR3 spans 19 residues.

The V gene is TRBV7-9, the J gene TRBJ2-7, with 8 bases matching TRBD1. Germline-derived CDR1 and CDR2 are SEHNR and FQNEAQ (reference sequence). The CDR3 consists of 14 residues. V lost 1 base and J lost 12; bases outside the gene matches: 11. The CDR3 sequence: CASSLGQGAQLVYF. The DNA of the CDR3 is TGTGCCAGCAGCTTAGGGCAGGGGGCGCAGCTTGTGTACTTC.

This rearrangement joins TRBV11-2 to TRBJ2-7, with 9 bases lining up with TRBD2. This CDR3 has 14 amino acids. V lost 5 bases, J lost 3 bases, and 5 bases stayed unmatched. Germline loops: CDR1 SGHAT, CDR2 FQNNGV. CDR3 nucleotides: TGTGCCAGCAGCCTGGGACTAGCCCACTACGAGCAGTACTTC. This sequence encodes CASSLGLAHYEQYF.

This clone has just one count. This sequence joins TRBV6-6 and TRBJ1-2; D is perhaps TRBD1 (5 bases). This CDR3 region has 12 residues. The V and J ends lost 11 bases and 4 bases respectively, with 14 bases between them. Per germline, CDR1 MNHNY and CDR2 SVGAGI (reference sequence). CDR3 residues: CAGGEGSYGYTF. DNA for the CDR3: TGTGCCGGAGGGGAGGGGTCCTATGGCTACACCTTC.